This TCR beta chain was retrieved from a study of graft-versus-host responses after intestinal transplantation. Study in general: Transplant types were multivisceral, liver-intestinal, or isolated intestinal. Tacrolimus and steroids were given for 2 to 3 years to all recipients after anti-thymocyte globulin induction.

Clones were read by immunoSEQ multiplex PCR, and TCRdb kept only the in-frame ones, dropping some. This sample has about 16,000 clones; more than 80% occur once, and the top ten carry 18%. Comments on this clone: Its antigen is not identified.

Intraepithelial and lamina propria lymphocytes were isolated from graft specimens. Germline V CDR1 and CDR2: DFQATT, SNEGSKA (reference sequence). The CDR3 spans 8 residues. Deletions cut 5 bases from V and 8 bases from J, with 3 bases between. Findings and caveats of the study: Across patients carrying graft-donor T cell macrochimerism, allografts held high graft-versus-host to host-versus-graft clonal ratios. Present in recipient marrow, GvH clones included some that appeared first in ileum or blood.

The chain links TRBV20-1 to TRBJ1-1; D is unclear. This receptor was obtained from a human patient who received an intestinal transplant, so some T cells may come from the graft donor. The sample here was ileum tissue, taken about 100 days after intestinal transplant. DNA for the CDR3: TGCAGTGCTGAGGAAGCTTTCTTT. Protein product: CSAEEAFF.